Listed below are T cell receptor beta chains from one sample, sequenced in a study of blood T cells in healthy people across ages. Each CDR3 protein gets one entry after TCRdb re-called the 5' RACE reads with MiXCR. The sample lists 850,000 or so distinct CDR3 sequences, more than 25% occurring once. The sample consisted of blood. Receptor source: an elderly woman in good health. Each CDR3 is given with its conserved first and last residue. D genes are given only for firm matches. Some rows mark clone size as missing; the rest say once, few, many or name a class of expanded clone.

j_call d_call v_call clone_size cdr3_nt cdr3_aa
TRBJ2-5 TRBD1 TRBV24-1 many TGTGCCACCAGTGACAACAGATGGACAGGGGAAGAGACCCAGTACTTC CATSDNRWTGEETQYF
TRBJ2-5 TRBD1 TRBV7-2 many TGTGCCAGCAGCGGACAGGTGGGGCAAGAGACCCAGTACTTC CASSGQVGQETQYF
TRBJ1-1 . TRBV20-1 . TGCAGTGCTAGTCTACAGGTATACGGTGAAGCTTTCTTT CSASLQVYGEAFF
TRBJ2-5 . TRBV5-1 many TGCGCCAGCAGCTTGTGGGGCGGGGAAGAGACCCAGTACTTC CASSLWGGEETQYF
TRBJ2-3 TRBD1 TRBV6-2/TRBV6-3 many TGTGCCAGCAGTAGGACCGGGACAGGGGGCGAAGGTACGCAGTATTTT CASSRTGTGGEGTQYF
TRBJ2-1 . TRBV29-1 . TGCAGCGTTTACTGGGTGGGGAATGAGCAGTTCTTC CSVYWVGNEQFF
TRBJ2-5 . TRBV24-1 . TGTGCCACCAGTGATTCGTACGGAGTCCAAGAGACCCAGTACTTC CATSDSYGVQETQYF
TRBJ2-2 TRBD2 TRBV7-2 . TGTGCCAGCAGCCTGAGGGCGCAGGGAGGGCTTGGCGGGGAGCTGTTTTTT CASSLRAQGGLGGELFF
TRBJ2-1 TRBD1 TRBV7-2 many TGTGCCAGCAGCTTCGACAGGGGCCGGTACAATGAGCAGTTCTTC CASSFDRGRYNEQFF
TRBJ1-1 . TRBV4-2 . TGTGCCAGCAGCCAAGACGGGCCTGCTTTCTTT CASSQDGPAFF
TRBJ2-7 TRBD1 TRBV6-2/TRBV6-3 many TGTGCCAGCACCGGACAGGGAACCTACGAGCAGTACTTC CASTGQGTYEQYF
TRBJ1-2 . TRBV4-3 . TGCGCCAGCAGCTCAGACACCTGTAGTGGCTACACCTTC CASSSDTCSGYTF
TRBJ2-7 TRBD1 TRBV9 . TGTGCCAGCAGCGTTGCGTCCGGGACAGCCTCCTACGAGCAGTACTTC CASSVASGTASYEQYF
TRBJ2-7 TRBD2 TRBV5-1 . TGCGCCAGCAGCACCGGGACTAGCGGTACCTACGAGCAGTACTTC CASSTGTSGTYEQYF